The clone carrying this TCR beta chain was recorded at least ten times. The antigen is unknown. These data belong to a study of regulatory T cells in long-lasting Graves disease. Points from the study as a whole: There were preferences for TRBV28, TRBJ1-2 and TRBJ2-5 in persistent disease. Authors noted too few samples as a limitation.

Sample time point: persistent/refractory GD, antithyroid drugs over 5 years with positive TRAb. Extracted PBMC RNA gave rise to the TCR library. Blood from the periphery, around 10 milliliters in all, was drawn into EDTA tubes. The authors built TCR beta libraries using iRepertoire HTBI primers and Arm-PCR of CDR3 regions. A single record per CDR3 protein comes from TCRdb applying MiXCR to the multiplex PCR reads. The top ten hold approximately 14% of the sample, which has 450,000 or so distinct CDR3 sequences, approximately 23% seen once. This CDR3 has 14 amino acids. The ends lost 6 bases at V and 0 bases at J; junction bases unmatched: 2.

The TCR comes from a female donor with Graves disease. The sequencing here drew on peripheral blood mononuclear cells (PBMCs), taken when the disease was refractory, from a patient treated with antithyroid drugs. The chain combines TRBV12-3 or TRBV12-4 with TRBJ1-5; 7 positions agree with TRBD1. The CDR3 sequence is CASRTGNSNQPQHF. The CDR3 DNA follows: TGTGCCAGCAGGACAGGGAATAGCAATCAGCCCCAGCATTTT.